The source of this T cell receptor (beta chain) is a study of vaccination effects on CD4 cells after COVID-19. Scientists isolated CD4+ T cells after a roughly 9-day culture period ended. PCR confirmed that the person was infected with SARS-CoV-2 between March and December 2020. Every participant took two doses of the BNT162b2 or mRNA-1273 vaccine. This clone was found a few times. Its antigen is not known. This CDR3 comprises 16 residues. CDR1 is KGHSH, CDR2 LQKENI, per germline. Trimming removed 3 bases at V and 5 bases at J, with 16 bases between. Here immunoSEQ multiplex PCR was the method, and the copy in TCRdb shows in-frame clones only, minus some. The sample holds tens of thousands of clones, around 74% seen once.

V and J are TRBV18 and TRBJ2-2, with D possibly matching TRBD1 (6 bases). This specimen was CD4+ T cells from PBMCs cultured without peptide, taken after COVID-19 vaccination. This receptor was obtained from a human donor who had a prior SARS-CoV-2 infection. The CDR3 is CASSPPGRGITGELFF. CDR3 nucleotide sequence: TGTGCCAGCTCACCCCCGGGCAGGGGTATAACCGGGGAGCTGTTTTTT.